Here is one T cell receptor (beta chain) with its context. Assay: immunoSEQ multiplex PCR; the TCRdb copy retains only in-frame clones and omits some. Of tens of thousands of clones detected, about nine tenths appear once; the ten largest clones hold 5.5%. The data are from a study of control samples from healthy donors and cancer patients. CDR1 LGHNT and CDR2 FRNRAP come from the germline V gene. The CDR3 spans 16 residues. With 7 bases clipped from V and 5 bases from J, the junction kept 13 bases outside the gene matches. Sample: blood. This sequence joins TRBV12-5 and TRBJ2-1; 8 nucleotides agree with TRBD2. This TCR was recovered from a man in his forties or fifties in good health. Written as DNA, the CDR3 is TGTGCTAGTGCCTCGTTGGCGAGCGGGGGCCACAATGAGCAGTTCTTC. Translating gives CASASLASGGHNEQFF.